This T cell receptor beta chain was recorded in a study of blood T cell repertoires in COVID-19 (dated by TCRdb to between 2020 and 2021). Study-level background: Samples covering the acute and convalescent phases of COVID-19 were provided by collaborators in the United States, Italy and Spain. Deeply sampled blood TCRbeta repertoires from subjects exposed to, actively infected with, or recovered from COVID-19 were included in the dataset. The sample metadata nearly always contained a de-identified subject ID, COVID-19 status, age in years and sex. The repertoires were made available in a free public database intended to serve as a resource for research on the immune response to SARS-CoV-2. The samples were drawn from the first 160 participants of the ongoing ImmuneRACE study and from over a thousand subjects provided by 6 global collaborators. Where available, HLA class I and class II types were taken from metadata supplied by the sample provider and were not determined by assay-based typing. The material from the prospective study consisted of cDNA or gDNA derived from T cells, B-cell-depleted T cells, or PBMCs.

Collaborating institutions collected whole blood in K2EDTA tubes following their own protocols. For TCRbeta analysis, collaborators shipped samples as frozen whole blood, isolated PBMCs, or DNA extracted from either of those sample types. Comments on this clone: The target of this receptor is not known. No base quality values were provided; no much bigger clone lies one nucleotide off.

TCRbeta CDR3 regions were amplified from genomic DNA by means of the immunoSEQ Assay, a bias-controlled multiplex PCR. The published analysis was carried out like this. Nucleated cell counts per sample were estimated from amplification of reference gene primers within the assay. Sequence reads were collapsed and filtered to measure the absolute abundance of every unique TCRbeta CDR3 rearrangement. For each sample, productive Simpson clonality was calculated as the square root of Simpson's diversity index over productive rearrangements. What TCRdb holds here is the immuneACCESS table cut down to in-frame rearrangements. Part of the clones is not present; checked against another copy, under half of the missing clones reflect an unresolved V gene, and the others are unexplained. V and J calls and clone size are as listed in that table; D and trimming were resolved from the DNA. Here the sample has about 260,000 clones; nearly 85% occur a single time. The top ten hold approximately 9% of the sample.

The germline V gene yields SGHRS for CDR1 and YFSETQ for CDR2. The CDR3 has 13 amino acids, counting the end cysteine and phenylalanine. This entry keeps only the CDR3 DNA: 39 bases, framed from base 1. V is shortened by 4 bases, J by 5 bases, and the region joining them spans 10 bases. The paper's findings and limits, for the study overall: Clinical and demographic metadata were provided uncurated, with the amount varying by source and participant.

The clonotype comes from a human donor in a cohort sampled during active COVID-19. Sequencing was performed on peripheral blood. In this chain, TRBV5-1 is recombined with TRBJ2-1, with an unclear D gene assignment. The bases read TGCGCCAGCAGCGTGAGCCTAAACAATGAGCAGTTCTTC. Its product reads: CASSVSLNNEQFF.